Presented here are 14 T cell receptor beta chains from one specimen sequenced in a study of regulatory T cells in long-lasting Graves disease. Arm-PCR of CDR3 regions with iRepertoire HTBI primers generated TCR beta libraries. TCRdb itself ran the multiplex PCR reads through MiXCR, one entry per CDR3 protein. The sample includes more than 350,000 distinct CDR3 sequences, about 15% seen only once; the top ten take 15% to 20%. Indicated time point: newly diagnosed GD, antithyroid drugs for less than 3 months. Construction of the TCR library relied on RNA isolated from PBMCs. These records were also assigned to another study, of T cells in Graves' hyperthyroidism and ophthalmopathy.

The sample was peripheral blood mononuclear cells (PBMCs), taken at new diagnosis, from a patient treated with antithyroid drugs. The receptors derive from a woman aged 30 to 39 with Graves disease.

This clonotype was counted ten times or more. The chain couples TRBV28 to TRBJ1-3, with no clear D. Germline V lookup: CDR1 MDHEN, CDR2 SYDVKM. With 2 bases removed from V and 0 bases from J, the gap between germline ends came to 5 bases. This CDR3 contains 14 residues. The CDR3 nucleotides read TGTGCCAGCAGTTTAATCAGCTCTGGAAACACCATATATTTT. Translated, it gives CASSLISSGNTIYF.

This sequence joins TRBV19 and TRBJ1-1, with D uncertain. The germline CDR1 and CDR2 sequences are LNHDA and SQIVND (reference sequence). The CDR3 runs to 14 residues. The V end was cut by 3 bases, the J end by 0 bases, with 8 bases between. In nucleotides, the CDR3 is TGTGCCAGTAGTATTACCGGCATGAACACTGAAGCTTTCTTT. Translation gives CASSITGMNTEAFF.

This clonotype came up many times. The chain has TRBV18 and TRBJ1-1; D is undetermined. Germline V gene lookup returns CDR1 KGHSH and CDR2 LQKENI. V lost 4 bases, J lost 2 bases, and 8 bases lay in between. The CDR3 length is 13 residues. CDR3 nucleotides: TGTGCCAGCTCACAGGAAACCAACACTGAAGCTTTCTTT. As protein: CASSQETNTEAFF. Using reference TRBV18 and TRBJ1-1 for the parts outside the CDR3, the full variable domain is NAGVMQNPRHLVRRRGQEARLRCSPMKGHSHVYWYRQLPEEGLKFMVYLQKENIIDESGMPKERFSAEFPKEGPSILRIQQVVRGDSAAYFCASSQETNTEAFFGQGTRLTVV.

This clonotype has a count of ten or more. The chain links TRBV18 to TRBJ2-3; TRBD1 matches at 11 bases. The CDR3 has 15 residues. J lost 3 bases, V lost 3 bases, and 2 bases had no gene match. CDR1 KGHSH and CDR2 LQKENI come from the germline V gene. Written as DNA, the CDR3 is TGTGCCAGCTCACCGGACAGGGGGCATACAGATACGCAGTATTTT. As protein: CASSPDRGHTDTQYF.

This clonotype was recorded many times. J is TRBJ2-7 and V is TRBV10-1; D assignment may be TRBD1 or TRBD2 (6 bases each). Looked up from germline, CDR1 is WNHNN and CDR2 is SYGVQD (reference sequence). The CDR3 is made up of 15 amino acids. V dropped 0 bases and J dropped 5 bases, with 14 bases sitting between them. For the CDR3, the DNA is TGCGCCAGCAGTGAGTCGGGGGGCAGGGAACACGAGCAGTACTTC. It is translated as CASSESGGREHEQYF.

The V gene is TRBV25-1, the J gene TRBJ2-5; a possible D gene is TRBD2 (5 bases). Between the trimmed V and J ends, which lost 0 bases and 4 bases, there was a span of 12 bases. The CDR3 is 15 amino acids. Germline V lookup: CDR1 MGHDK, CDR2 SYGVNS. The CDR3, as DNA: TGTGCCAGCAGTGAATATGGTGGAGGAGTAGAGACCCAGTACTTC. Protein product: CASSEYGGGVETQYF.

The CDR3 here is CAWSISTGDGQFF. The CDR3 DNA sequence: TGTGCCTGGAGTATCTCGACAGGCGATGGGCAGTTCTTC. The gene calls are TRBV30 and TRBJ2-1; weak D call: TRBD1 (6 bases). The CDR3 extends over 13 amino acids. CDR1 and CDR2 (germline): GTSNPN, SVGIG (reference sequence). Trimming removed 2 bases from V and 12 bases from J, with 17 bases in between.

The genes are TRBV12-3 or TRBV12-4 and TRBJ2-7; 9 bases match TRBD1. The length of the CDR3 is 14 residues. The V segment lost 6 bases and the J segment 5 bases; nucleotides outside the gene matches: 8. CDR3 nucleotides: TGTGCCAGCAGCTACAACAGGGGGCTTCACGAGCAGTACTTC. Amino acids: CASSYNRGLHEQYF.

The sample holds many counts of this clonotype. The CDR3 reads CASSYGQGGDSNQPQHF. CDR3 nucleotides: TGTGCCAGCAGTTATGGACAGGGTGGAGATAGCAATCAGCCCCAGCATTTT. V and J are TRBV12-3 or TRBV12-4 and TRBJ1-5; 8 nucleotides line up with TRBD1. This CDR3 has 17 amino acids. V trimming: 4 bases; J trimming: 0 bases; junction bases outside the gene matches: 8.

This clonotype was counted many times. The genes are TRBV5-1 and TRBJ2-1; 7 nucleotides align to TRBD2. The germline V gene has CDR1 SGHRS and CDR2 YFSETQ. The V gene end was trimmed by 3 bases and the J gene end by 9 bases; junction bases not matched to a gene: 9. CDR3 length: 14 residues. CDR3 sequence reads: CASSSGEGRSEQFF. The CDR3 nucleotides read TGCGCCAGCAGCTCGGGGGAGGGCCGTAGTGAGCAGTTCTTC.

This clonotype was seen more than once but under ten times. This chain joins TRBV7-7 and TRBJ2-1; 8 positions match TRBD2. Germline V gene sequence: CDR1 SSHAT, CDR2 FNYEAQ (reference sequence). V shed 5 bases, J shed 7 bases, and the junction held 10 bases outside the gene matches. The CDR3 loop spans 15 amino acids. Here the CDR3 DNA reads TGTGCCAGCAGCCCCACTAGCGGCGCCATTAATGAGCAGTTCTTC. Encoded protein: CASSPTSGAINEQFF.

In this sample, this clonotype turned up many times. The chain is built from TRBV7-2 and TRBJ2-1, with TRBD2 identical over 9 bases. Germline values: CDR1 SGHTA, CDR2 FQGNSA. V was clipped by 5 bases and J by 4 bases; unmatched bases: 6. This CDR3 is built from 15 residues. This chain's CDR3 is CASSTRTSAYNEQFF. CDR3 nucleotide sequence: TGTGCCAGCAGCACTCGGACTAGCGCTTACAATGAGCAGTTCTTC. The entire variable domain, with the rest obtained from reference TRBV7-2 and TRBJ2-1, is as follows: GAGVSQSPSNKVTEKGKDVELRCDPISGHTALYWYRQSLGQGLEFLIYFQGNSAPDKSGLPSDRFSAERTGGSVSTLTIQRTQQEDSAVYLCASSTRTSAYNEQFFGPGTRLTVL.

This clonotype was counted ten times or more. V usage is TRBV20-1 and J usage is TRBJ2-7; TRBD2 matches at 11 bases. V was clipped by 6 bases and J by 0 bases; unmatched bases: 4. The germline V gene has CDR1 DFQATT and CDR2 SNEGSKA (reference sequence). This CDR3 is built from 14 residues. In DNA, the CDR3 is TGCAGTGCCCCAGGACTAGCGGGCTCCTACGAGCAGTACTTC. Translation gives CSAPGLAGSYEQYF.

This clonotype was counted only a few times. A much larger clonotype is one base distant, so this may be a read error. This rearrangement joins TRBV30 to TRBJ2-1; D may be TRBD2 (6 bases). CDR1 and CDR2 (germline): GTSNPN, SVGIG (reference sequence). The CDR3 loop spans 14 amino acids. The CDR3 DNA reads TGTGCCTGGAGTACCGAGACCGGAGGGAATGAGCAGCTCTTC. It specifies CAWSTETGGNEQLF.